This T cell receptor beta chain was obtained from a study of control samples from healthy donors and cancer patients. Some clones are missing from TCRdb's copy, which holds only in-frame ones; the method was immunoSEQ multiplex PCR. Counted here are roughly 120,000 clones, 70% to 90% occurring once; the ten biggest clones make up about 3.7%. The clonotype was recovered from a woman aged 55-69 years with lung cancer. Sequencing was performed on PBMCs.

DNA for the CDR3: TGTGCCAGCAGTGAAGCGCCCCTAGCGGCGTACCAAGAGACCCAGTACTTC. Residues: CASSEAPLAAYQETQYF. The chain combines TRBV2 with TRBJ2-5; 7 nucleotides align to TRBD2. This CDR3 comprises 17 residues. With 0 bases clipped from V and 0 bases from J, the junction kept 7 bases outside the gene matches. Germline V gives CDR1 SNHLY, CDR2 FYNNEI. Filled out from reference TRBV2 and TRBJ2-5, the complete variable domain reads EPEVTQTPSHQVTQMGQEVILRCVPISNHLYFYWYRQILGQKVEFLVSFYNNEISEKSEIFDDQFSVERPDGSNFTLKIRSTKLEDSAMYFCASSEAPLAAYQETQYFGPGTRLLVL.